This entry concerns a single T cell receptor (beta chain). The antigen it recognizes is unknown. One base away there is no much larger clone; base qualities are not given. The sample originates from a study of long-term antiretroviral therapy in people with HIV (dated by TCRdb to 2022 to 2024). For context, the study as a whole: Collection of the earliest samples took place about a decade ahead of the 2015 WHO recommendation for immediate ART, at a time when ART was typically delayed until CD4 counts fell. A total of 150 to 200 cryopreserved PBMC samples were contributed to the cohort by 30 adults with confirmed HIV infection, with samples collected serially over a mean of approximately six years (range 1-12). Test extractions of a monoclonal T-cell line alongside a few dozen polyclonal samples showed no cross-contamination during QIAcube processing. This retrospective serial study examined whether starting ART and sustained HIV suppression were associated with changes in the composition and diversity of the TRB repertoire in peripheral blood. Eleven of the 30 participants with HIV were female.

Points the paper makes about the study in general: HIV repertoires had narrower CDR3 length ranges than controls, and the network structure suggested an antigen-experienced repertoire that shifted only slightly toward naive after ART. Unsorted PBMC were profiled instead of sorted CD4+ and CD8+ T cells because pre-ART samples had limited cell numbers. Expanded TRB clones identified before ART initiation dominated the repertoire at all time points, although this dominance fluctuated and declined in many PLHIV after ART. The samples span the years 2004 to 2017, and the ART regimens used at that time may not be as effective as current regimens. Starting ART was linked to a significant rise in TRB diversity, yet even after long-term ART the diversity remained significantly lower than in transplant donor controls. Inferences about post-ART repertoire changes are limited because no data were available on ART adherence, viral resistance or therapy changes. Because PBMC availability was limited, only the TCR beta chain was sequenced, with no alpha chain pairing.

The germline V gene sets CDR1 to SNHLY and CDR2 to FYNNEI. The CDR3 numbers 15 residues from cysteine through phenylalanine. The read is trimmed to its CDR3 DNA, 45 bases read in frame from base 1. V and J lose 9 bases and 6 bases, and a span of 20 bases separates them. The immunoSEQ hsTCRB v3.0 assay was used at survey level resolution to sequence the TRB variable region. A depth of about 35,000-55,000 T-cell genomes per sample was targeted for TRB sequencing. An Illumina MiSeq with a v3 150-cycle kit was used to sequence the pooled TRB libraries. For the original study's pipeline: Repertoire analysis was run in R within a reproducible Nextflow workflow that covered QC, data transformation and analysis. Custom analyses were implemented in LymphoSeq2, an R package for AIRR-Seq data exploration. Several samples that produced fewer than 5000 total TRB sequences were removed, so some 190 HIV repertoires were analyzed. Among the 180 or so HIV repertoires that were kept, 59 were collected before ART initiation and around 130 were collected after ART initiation. Repertoires were downsampled to 5000 TRB nucleotide sequences, and summary statistics were averaged over 100 downsampling iterations. Only TRB sequences with CDR3 regions of at least seven amino acids were retained for analysis. A Shannon entropy-derived clonality score and the Gini coefficient were used to measure diversity. Repertoire networks linked the top 5000 CDR3 amino acid sequences whenever two sequences differed by an edit distance of one. GLIPH2 predicted antigen specificity groups and MHC restriction for TRB CDR3 amino acid sequences. Known CMV, EBV, HIV or tissue antigen associations were flagged by matching CDR3 amino acid sequences against VDJdb and McPAS-TCR. Pre-ART, post-ART and control groups were compared with Wilcoxon signed-rank tests and Holm-Bonferroni correction. TCRdb provides this immuneACCESS table in a form limited to in-frame rearrangements. Some clones are lacking; in checked studies, under half of them reflect an unresolved V gene, and why the rest are absent is not known. That table gives V, J and clone size, and the DNA gave D and trimming. In all, the sample holds roughly 15,000 clones, and around 88% of those were seen once. Jointly, the top ten make up roughly 14% of the sample.

Inclusion was restricted to participants for whom at least one PBMC sample before ART initiation and at least two post-ART samples were available. Every participant with HIV received treatment in the United States of America. Before DNA extraction, cryopreserved samples containing 1-10 million PBMC were thawed and washed. At the time of the earliest PBMC sample, participants with HIV were aged between about 23 and 54 years. PBMC samples from each participant spanned 1-4 timepoints before ART initiation and 2-8 timepoints after ART initiation, with a median of 7 samples. Serial HIV viral load, CD4+ T-cell count, ART history and demographic data were obtained for every participant. A Qiagen kit on a QIAcube was used to extract genomic DNA from unsorted PBMC, with samples processed in batches of 12.

The origin of this receptor is a woman aged 25-40 years with HIV. Rearrangement joined TRBV2 to TRBJ2-2; TRBD1 is perhaps the D gene, given 7 matching bases. Sequencing was performed on unsorted PBMCs, taken about 2.4 years before starting antiretroviral therapy. CDR3 sequence: CASTLAGQLSGELFF. DNA sequence: TGTGCCAGTACCCTCGCGGGACAGCTGTCCGGGGAGCTGTTTTTT.